The rows below give T cell receptor beta chains drawn from one sample of a study of Graves' ophthalmopathy and Graves' hyperthyroidism. TCRdb called the multiplex PCR reads again in MiXCR, with one record for every CDR3 protein. The data show around 1,000,000 distinct CDR3 sequences, with around a third seen just once and around 10% held by the top ten. The sequenced material came from peripheral blood or thyroid tissue (not recorded which). All receptors come from an adult man with Graves' hyperthyroidism. Both conserved end residues are part of each CDR3. The order of the fields is J gene, D gene, clone size, V gene, CDR3 protein, CDR3 DNA. The D gene is left open where the match is weak. Clone size is not always given. Where it is, it says once, few, many or a class for expanded clones.

j_gene: TRBJ1-2; d_gene: NA; abundance: once; v_gene: TRBV7-2; CDR3aa: CASSPVGRGNYGYTF; CDR3nt: TGTGCCAGCAGCCCCGTCGGGCGGGGCAACTATGGCTACACCTTC
j_gene: TRBJ2-7; d_gene: NA; abundance: NA; v_gene: TRBV20-1; CDR3aa: CSGAGLSSYEQYF; CDR3nt: TGCAGTGGGGCGGGTCTGAGCTCCTACGAGCAGTACTTC
j_gene: TRBJ2-2; d_gene: NA; abundance: few; v_gene: TRBV19; CDR3aa: CASSKVLRNSGELFF; CDR3nt: TGTGCCAGTAGTAAGGTCCTTCGGAATTCCGGGGAGCTGTTTTTT
j_gene: TRBJ2-7; d_gene: TRBD2; abundance: many; v_gene: TRBV11-2; CDR3aa: CASKGGKFTYEQYF; CDR3nt: TGTGCCAGCAAGGGAGGGAAGTTCACCTACGAGCAGTACTTC
j_gene: TRBJ2-5; d_gene: TRBD2; abundance: few; v_gene: TRBV12-3/TRBV12-4; CDR3aa: CASTSGAQETQYF; CDR3nt: TGTGCCAGCACTAGCGGAGCCCAAGAGACCCAGTACTTC
j_gene: TRBJ1-4; d_gene: NA; abundance: few; v_gene: TRBV12-3/TRBV12-4; CDR3aa: CASSLVSHKVEKLFF; CDR3nt: TGTGCCAGCAGTTTAGTCAGTCACAAGGTGGAAAAACTGTTTTTT
j_gene: TRBJ1-6; d_gene: NA; abundance: many; v_gene: TRBV5-6; CDR3aa: CASRYSNSPLHF; CDR3nt: TGTGCCAGCAGGTACAGTAATTCACCCCTCCACTTT
j_gene: TRBJ1-1; d_gene: NA; abundance: NA; v_gene: TRBV5-4; CDR3aa: CASSVQRELNTEAFF; CDR3nt: TGTGCCAGCAGCGTTCAGCGGGAATTGAACACTGAAGCTTTCTTT
j_gene: TRBJ1-1; d_gene: NA; abundance: NA; v_gene: TRBV5-6; CDR3aa: CASSPRWAVEAFF; CDR3nt: TGTGCCAGCAGCCCTCGGTGGGCGGTTGAAGCTTTCTTT
j_gene: TRBJ1-5; d_gene: TRBD1; abundance: NA; v_gene: TRBV7-2; CDR3aa: CASSLAVDRATYEHF; CDR3nt: TGTGCCAGCAGCTTAGCGGTGGACAGGGCAACCTACGAGCATTTT
j_gene: TRBJ1-1; d_gene: NA; abundance: few; v_gene: TRBV20-1; CDR3aa: CSFIGTEAFF; CDR3nt: TGCAGTTTCATAGGCACTGAAGCTTTCTTT
j_gene: TRBJ1-5; d_gene: NA; abundance: many; v_gene: TRBV7-2; CDR3aa: CASSLSEGPNQPQHF; CDR3nt: TGTGCCAGCAGCCTGAGCGAGGGACCGAATCAGCCCCAGCATTTT
j_gene: TRBJ2-7; d_gene: NA; abundance: many; v_gene: TRBV20-1; CDR3aa: CSARVGASGGDEQYF; CDR3nt: TGCAGTGCTAGAGTGGGGGCCTCGGGAGGCGACGAGCAGTACTTC
j_gene: TRBJ2-7; d_gene: TRBD1; abundance: many; v_gene: TRBV12-3/TRBV12-4; CDR3aa: CASSSPGTVTYEQYF; CDR3nt: TGTGCCAGCAGTTCTCCCGGGACAGTAACCTACGAGCAGTACTTC
j_gene: TRBJ2-5; d_gene: NA; abundance: NA; v_gene: TRBV29-1; CDR3aa: CSVPTTGFWETQYF; CDR3nt: TGCAGCGTTCCCACGACCGGATTCTGGGAGACCCAGTACTTC
j_gene: TRBJ1-1; d_gene: NA; abundance: many; v_gene: TRBV5-4; CDR3aa: CASSKDGTMNTEAFF; CDR3nt: TGTGCCAGCAGCAAGGACGGCACCATGAACACTGAAGCTTTCTTT
j_gene: TRBJ2-2; d_gene: TRBD2; abundance: NA; v_gene: TRBV2; CDR3aa: CARRGLANTGELFF; CDR3nt: TGTGCCAGAAGGGGACTAGCGAACACCGGGGAGCTGTTTTTT
j_gene: TRBJ2-5; d_gene: NA; abundance: NA; v_gene: TRBV29-1; CDR3aa: CSVGRGGQETQYF; CDR3nt: TGCAGCGTGGGGAGGGGGGGCCAAGAGACCCAGTACTTC
j_gene: TRBJ1-2; d_gene: TRBD1; abundance: few; v_gene: TRBV19; CDR3aa: CASRLRGTGDYGYTF; CDR3nt: TGTGCCAGTAGGCTCCGTGGGACAGGCGACTATGGCTACACCTTC
j_gene: TRBJ2-7; d_gene: NA; abundance: NA; v_gene: TRBV11-2; CDR3aa: CASSSPKRYGEQYF; CDR3nt: TGTGCCAGCAGCTCCCCCAAGCGATATGGGGAGCAGTACTTC
j_gene: TRBJ1-2; d_gene: NA; abundance: NA; v_gene: TRBV27; CDR3aa: CASSFLGGEGGYTF; CDR3nt: TGTGCCAGCAGTTTTTTGGGGGGCGAGGGCGGCTACACCTTC
j_gene: TRBJ1-1; d_gene: TRBD1; abundance: many; v_gene: TRBV29-1; CDR3aa: CSVTDRGNTEAFF; CDR3nt: TGCAGCGTGACAGACAGGGGTAACACTGAAGCTTTCTTT
j_gene: TRBJ1-5; d_gene: NA; abundance: NA; v_gene: TRBV19; CDR3aa: CASHRQGNQPQHF; CDR3nt: TGTGCCAGCCACAGACAAGGAAATCAGCCCCAGCATTTT
j_gene: TRBJ2-5; d_gene: NA; abundance: NA; v_gene: TRBV29-1; CDR3aa: CSVELRLQETQYF; CDR3nt: TGCAGCGTTGAGTTGCGACTACAAGAGACCCAGTACTTC
j_gene: TRBJ1-3; d_gene: TRBD1; abundance: NA; v_gene: TRBV9; CDR3aa: CASSVGGQGSSGNTIYF; CDR3nt: TGTGCCAGCAGCGTTGGGGGACAGGGCAGCTCTGGAAACACCATATATTTT
j_gene: TRBJ2-2; d_gene: NA; abundance: NA; v_gene: TRBV20-1; CDR3aa: CSAGKTGNTGDLFF; CDR3nt: TGCAGTGCTGGAAAAACAGGGAACACCGGGGATCTGTTTTTT
j_gene: TRBJ2-7; d_gene: TRBD2; abundance: NA; v_gene: TRBV4-3; CDR3aa: CASSQEASGIYEQYF; CDR3nt: TGCGCCAGCAGCCAAGAGGCTAGCGGGATCTACGAGCAGTACTTC
j_gene: TRBJ1-5; d_gene: TRBD1; abundance: few; v_gene: TRBV14; CDR3aa: CASSQDRDRGLSNQPQHF; CDR3nt: TGTGCCAGCAGCCAAGATCGGGACAGGGGTTTAAGCAATCAGCCCCAGCATTTT
j_gene: TRBJ2-7; d_gene: TRBD2; abundance: many; v_gene: TRBV7-9; CDR3aa: CASSSGGGPAYEQYF; CDR3nt: TGTGCCAGCAGCTCCGGCGGGGGGCCGGCCTACGAGCAGTACTTC
j_gene: TRBJ1-5; d_gene: TRBD1; abundance: NA; v_gene: TRBV14; CDR3aa: CASSNGQGRNQPQHF; CDR3nt: TGTGCCAGCAGCAACGGACAGGGGAGAAATCAGCCCCAGCATTTT
j_gene: TRBJ2-2; d_gene: NA; abundance: few; v_gene: TRBV7-9; CDR3aa: CASSPPVYSGELFF; CDR3nt: TGTGCCAGCAGCCCCCCGGTATATAGCGGGGAGCTGTTTTTT
j_gene: TRBJ1-1; d_gene: TRBD1; abundance: few; v_gene: TRBV19; CDR3aa: CASSISDRGPEAFF; CDR3nt: TGTGCCAGTAGTATCTCGGACAGGGGGCCTGAAGCTTTCTTT
j_gene: TRBJ1-3; d_gene: NA; abundance: many; v_gene: TRBV9; CDR3aa: CASSVDPGETGNTIYF; CDR3nt: TGTGCCAGCAGCGTAGATCCAGGGGAGACGGGAAACACCATATATTTT
j_gene: TRBJ2-7; d_gene: NA; abundance: many; v_gene: TRBV11-3; CDR3aa: CASSQRSEQYF; CDR3nt: TGTGCCAGCAGCCAGAGATCCGAGCAGTACTTC
j_gene: TRBJ2-3; d_gene: NA; abundance: many; v_gene: TRBV10-2; CDR3aa: CASSTLTGMSSTDTQYF; CDR3nt: TGCGCCAGCAGTACTCTTACAGGGATGTCTAGCACAGATACGCAGTATTTT
j_gene: TRBJ2-5; d_gene: NA; abundance: few; v_gene: TRBV2; CDR3aa: CASRRPIVQQQETQYF; CDR3nt: TGTGCCAGCAGGCGACCCATTGTTCAACAACAAGAGACCCAGTACTTC
j_gene: TRBJ2-7; d_gene: TRBD1; abundance: many; v_gene: TRBV20-1; CDR3aa: CSARTGGYEQYF; CDR3nt: TGCAGTGCTAGGACAGGGGGCTACGAGCAGTACTTC
j_gene: TRBJ2-2; d_gene: TRBD1; abundance: many; v_gene: TRBV2; CDR3aa: CASRGTGLGELFF; CDR3nt: TGTGCCAGCAGAGGGACAGGGCTCGGGGAGCTGTTTTTT
j_gene: TRBJ2-5; d_gene: TRBD2; abundance: many; v_gene: TRBV5-1; CDR3aa: CASSLRASGAGEETQYF; CDR3nt: TGCGCCAGCAGCTTGAGGGCTAGCGGGGCGGGGGAAGAGACCCAGTACTTC
j_gene: TRBJ2-7; d_gene: TRBD1; abundance: few; v_gene: TRBV5-6; CDR3aa: CASSRTTGGRYEQYF; CDR3nt: TGTGCCAGCAGCCGAACCACAGGGGGGAGGTACGAGCAGTACTTC
j_gene: TRBJ1-5; d_gene: NA; abundance: NA; v_gene: TRBV6-7; CDR3aa: CAGPPGVPQHF; CDR3nt: TGTGCCGGTCCCCCCGGGGTGCCCCAGCATTTT
j_gene: TRBJ2-7; d_gene: TRBD1; abundance: NA; v_gene: TRBV10-2; CDR3aa: CASRDRTGDYEQYF; CDR3nt: TGTGCCAGCAGGGATCGGACAGGGGATTACGAGCAGTACTTC
j_gene: TRBJ1-2; d_gene: TRBD1; abundance: many; v_gene: TRBV7-9; CDR3aa: CASSFGGNRGANYGYTF; CDR3nt: TGTGCCAGCAGCTTCGGGGGGAACAGGGGGGCAAACTATGGCTACACCTTC
j_gene: TRBJ1-1; d_gene: NA; abundance: NA; v_gene: TRBV5-4; CDR3aa: CASSFASGQGFFLWAFF; CDR3nt: TGTGCCAGCAGCTTTGCTTCGGGGCAGGGGTTCTTTTTATGGGCTTTCTTT
j_gene: TRBJ1-4; d_gene: TRBD1; abundance: NA; v_gene: TRBV20-1; CDR3aa: CSASDRDVEKLFF; CDR3nt: TGCAGTGCTTCCGACAGGGACGTCGAAAAACTGTTTTTT
j_gene: TRBJ1-6; d_gene: TRBD1; abundance: many; v_gene: TRBV10-3; CDR3aa: CAIRPGQEENSPLHF; CDR3nt: TGTGCCATCAGACCCGGACAGGAAGAGAATTCACCCCTCCACTTT
j_gene: TRBJ1-5; d_gene: NA; abundance: many; v_gene: TRBV12-3/TRBV12-4; CDR3aa: CASSLPTEGHQPQHF; CDR3nt: TGTGCCAGCAGTCTCCCAACGGAGGGCCATCAGCCCCAGCATTTT
j_gene: TRBJ2-7; d_gene: TRBD2; abundance: many; v_gene: TRBV7-6; CDR3aa: CASSSLLGTRAFVWGYEQYF; CDR3nt: TGTGCCAGCAGCTCCCTTTTAGGGACTAGGGCTTTCGTGTGGGGCTACGAGCAGTACTTC
j_gene: TRBJ1-6; d_gene: NA; abundance: many; v_gene: TRBV7-6; CDR3aa: CASSLWERERLDNSPLHF; CDR3nt: TGTGCCAGCAGCTTATGGGAGAGGGAGCGCCTCGATAATTCACCCCTCCACTTT
j_gene: TRBJ2-5; d_gene: NA; abundance: once; v_gene: TRBV6-2/TRBV6-3; CDR3aa: CASSLAAPRGQETQYF; CDR3nt: TGTGCCAGCAGTTTAGCGGCCCCCAGGGGGCAAGAGACCCAGTACTTC
j_gene: TRBJ2-7; d_gene: NA; abundance: NA; v_gene: TRBV29-1; CDR3aa: CSVGGGETYAQYF; CDR3nt: TGCAGCGTTGGGGGCGGGGAAACCTACGCGCAGTACTTC
j_gene: TRBJ2-7; d_gene: TRBD1; abundance: many; v_gene: TRBV9; CDR3aa: CASSVAGTGGSYEQYF; CDR3nt: TGTGCCAGCAGCGTAGCCGGGACAGGGGGCTCCTACGAGCAGTACTTC
j_gene: TRBJ1-6; d_gene: NA; abundance: many; v_gene: TRBV7-8; CDR3aa: CASSLEGDSPLHF; CDR3nt: TGTGCCAGCAGCTTAGAAGGGGATTCACCCCTCCACTTT
j_gene: TRBJ2-7; d_gene: TRBD1; abundance: NA; v_gene: TRBV12-3/TRBV12-4; CDR3aa: CASSLRQGVYEQYF; CDR3nt: TGTGCCAGCAGTTTACGCCAGGGGGTCTACGAGCAGTACTTC
j_gene: TRBJ2-7; d_gene: TRBD2; abundance: NA; v_gene: TRBV10-3; CDR3aa: CATGLAGLTSSYEQYF; CDR3nt: TGTGCCACGGGACTAGCGGGACTTACGAGCTCCTACGAGCAGTACTTC